Here is one TCR beta chain with its context. These data originate in a study of monozygotic twins with inflammatory bowel disease. TCRdb reprocessed the 5' RACE reads, keeping one entry per CDR3 protein, no DNA. Its clone listing holds approximately 330,000 distinct CDR3 sequences. Per the germline V gene, CDR1 is LGHDT and CDR2 is YNNKEL (reference sequence). The CDR3 has 15 amino acids. The rearrangement uses TRBV3-1 and TRBJ1-5. The sample was blood. The receptor's source is a human donor with ulcerative colitis or Crohn's disease, or a healthy co-twin of an affected twin (not recorded which). The CDR3 loop reads CASSPRAAPGQPQHF.